Following are 19 T cell receptor beta chains from one sample sequenced in a study of blood T cell repertoires in COVID-19. Method: immunoSEQ multiplex PCR; TCRdb's copy keeps in-frame clones and lacks some. The sample includes hundreds of thousands of clones, around 89% of them seen just once. Input material: PBMCs or T cells enriched from blood (not recorded which). The origin of the receptors is a middle-aged woman who had recovered from COVID-19.

This chain connects TRBV10-3 to TRBJ2-2, with TRBD1 identical over 7 bases. V shed 4 bases, J shed 10 bases, and the junction held 3 bases outside the gene matches. The CDR3 runs to 12 residues. Germline values: CDR1 ENHRY, CDR2 SYGVKD. Written as DNA, the CDR3 is TGTGCCATCAGTGCACAGGGGTCGGAGCTGTTTTTT. Protein product: CAISAQGSELFF.

The chain is built from TRBV14 and TRBJ2-3; 7 bases match TRBD2. V trimming: 4 bases; J trimming: 4 bases; junction bases outside the gene matches: 8. The CDR3 sequence is 15 residues long. The V gene's germline CDR1 is SGHDN and CDR2 FVKESK. CDR3 amino acids: CASSREAGRADTQYF. Written as DNA, the CDR3 is TGTGCCAGCAGCCGCGAAGCGGGGAGGGCAGATACGCAGTATTTT.

At least ten counts were recorded for this clone. The chain uses TRBV18 and TRBJ2-7, with D unresolved. The length of the CDR3 is 17 residues. Trimming took off 2 bases at V and 2 bases at J, with 19 bases between the two ends. Germline CDR1 is KGHSH and CDR2 is LQKENI. Written as DNA, the CDR3 is TGTGCCAGCTCACCAAGCAGCTATGCGGTCACCCCCTACGAGCAGTACTTC. This sequence encodes CASSPSSYAVTPYEQYF.

A few counts support this clone. The chain combines TRBV29-1 with TRBJ2-1; a possible D gene is TRBD2 (6 bases). In germline, CDR1 is SQVTM, CDR2 ANQGSEA. This CDR3 is built from 11 residues. V lost 6 bases and J lost 16, with 19 bases in between. As DNA, the CDR3 is TGCAGCGTCCGGAGAGCTAGCGTTGATTTCTTC. It specifies CSVRRASVDFF.

The chain recombines TRBV27 with TRBJ1-5, with TRBD1 identical over 11 bases. The CDR3 has 17 amino acids. The germline V gene has CDR1 MNHEY and CDR2 SMNVEV (reference sequence). V was pared by 4 bases and J by 10 bases, with 15 bases of the junction left unmatched. The CDR3 nucleotides read TGTGCCAGCAGTTCACCAGGGACAGGGGGTTCACCTCTCCCCCAGCATTTT. It translates to CASSSPGTGGSPLPQHF.

This sequence joins TRBV5-4 and TRBJ2-1; D is perhaps TRBD2 (6 bases). Germline V lookup: CDR1 SGHNT, CDR2 YYREEE (reference sequence). This CDR3 has 14 amino acids. Between the trimmed V and J ends, which lost 4 bases and 7 bases, there was a span of 15 bases. The CDR3 nucleotides are TGTGCCAGCAGCCCGGGGTCCGCGGGAAATGAGCAGTTCTTC. This codes for CASSPGSAGNEQFF.

On this clone itself: Within the sample, other DNA sequences also encode this same CDR3. The V gene is TRBV30, the J gene TRBJ1-4; no definite D call. The V end was cut by 2 bases, the J end by 5 bases, with 3 bases between. Germline CDR1 and CDR2: GTSNPN and SVGIG (reference sequence). The CDR3 has 11 residues. CDR3 DNA sequence: TGTGCCTGGAGTCTAAATGAAAAACTGTTTTTT. This codes for CAWSLNEKLFF.

This clone appeared a single time. The V and J genes are TRBV11-2 and TRBJ2-1; perhaps TRBD1 as D (6 bases). Trimming took off 5 bases at V and 2 bases at J, with 7 bases between the two ends. There are 13 residues in the CDR3. Germline values: CDR1 SGHAT, CDR2 FQNNGV. CDR3 bases: TGTGCCAGCAGCCCAGGGGCCTACAATGAGCAGTTCTTC. It encodes CASSPGAYNEQFF.

The chain is built from TRBV27 and TRBJ2-7; 7 nucleotides match TRBD1. CDR1 MNHEY and CDR2 SMNVEV come from the germline V gene (reference sequence). The CDR3 has 13 residues. V gave up 6 bases and J gave up 1 base; unmatched junction bases: 3. The CDR3 nucleotides are TGTGCCAGCAGCCGGGACAGTTCCTACGAGCAGTACTTC. This gives the protein CASSRDSSYEQYF.

The chain has TRBV18 and TRBJ1-6; D remains unclear. Germline CDR1 reads KGHSH; CDR2 reads LQKENI. The V gene lost 4 bases and the J gene lost 5 bases, with 6 bases spanning the gap. The CDR3 loop spans 13 amino acids. CDR3 loop: CASSQQNNSPLHF. The CDR3 region has the DNA TGTGCCAGCTCACAGCAAAATAATTCACCCCTCCACTTT.

The V and J genes are TRBV19 and TRBJ1-6; 8 bases align to TRBD1. Germline V gives CDR1 LNHDA, CDR2 SQIVND (reference sequence). The CDR3 totals 16 residues. J gave up 10 bases and V 8 bases, and 16 bases lay outside the gene matches. In nucleotides, the CDR3 is TGTGCCAGTCGCGTACTTACAGGGGGAGGAGAGTCACCCCTCCACTTT. Translating gives CASRVLTGGGESPLHF.

Note on this clone: One junction end disagrees with the germline gene, perhaps due to a read error. The chain has TRBV19 and TRBJ1-1, with 7 bases matching TRBD1. Germline V gene data show CDR1 as LNHDA and CDR2 as SQIVND (reference sequence). The CDR3 length is 15 residues. The CDR3 sequence: CATLQGRSPNAEAFF. CDR3 sequence (DNA): TGTGCCACCCTACAGGGGAGATCGCCGAACGCTGAAGCTTTCTTT.

CDR3 sequence reads: CAWNRQGPTEAFF. The CDR3 region has the DNA TGTGCCTGGAATAGACAGGGTCCCACTGAAGCTTTCTTT. The genes are TRBV30 and TRBJ1-1; 7 bases are shared with TRBD1. From germline, CDR1 is GTSNPN and CDR2 SVGIG (reference sequence). The junction had 6 bases not matched to a gene; V was cut back by 4 bases and J by 4 bases. CDR3 length: 13 residues.

The J gene is TRBJ2-7, the V gene TRBV27, with TRBD2 matching over 8 bases. The germline CDR1 and CDR2 sequences are MNHEY and SMNVEV (reference sequence). After removal of 8 bases from V and 4 bases from J, the junction contained 13 bases not matched to a gene. The CDR3 spans 15 residues. DNA of the CDR3: TGTGCCAGCGGACTCACGGGACTAGTGTTTTACGAGCAGTACTTC. Translating it yields CASGLTGLVFYEQYF.

The chain is built from TRBV6-2 or TRBV6-3 and TRBJ2-3; D might be TRBD2 (7 bases). This CDR3 spans 15 amino acids. From germline, CDR1 is MNHEY and CDR2 SVGEGT. Trimming took off 2 bases at V and 2 bases at J, with 11 bases between the two ends. CDR3: CASSYIRGATDTQYF. The DNA for the CDR3 is TGTGCCAGCAGTTACATCCGGGGGGCCACAGATACGCAGTATTTT.

This clone has more than one count but fewer than ten. The gene calls are TRBV9 and TRBJ1-2, with TRBD1 matching over 7 bases. The V and J ends lost 3 bases and 5 bases, in that order; junction bases with no gene match: 4. CDR3 length: 13 amino acids. CDR1 and CDR2 from the germline V gene are SGDLS and YYNGEE. The CDR3 region has the DNA TGTGCCAGCAGCGAGACAGGGAATTATGGCTACACCTTC. It translates to CASSETGNYGYTF.

This clone has a single count. The J gene is TRBJ2-3, the V gene TRBV18, with D hard to call. The germline gives CDR1 KGHSH, CDR2 LQKENI. V shed 6 bases and J shed 1 base, with 5 bases lying between them. The CDR3 has 12 residues. The CDR3: CASSLGTDTQYF. The CDR3 nucleotides are TGTGCCAGCTCCCTAGGCACAGATACGCAGTATTTT. Full variable domain (missing parts from reference TRBV18 and TRBJ2-3): NAGVMQNPRHLVRRRGQEARLRCSPMKGHSHVYWYRQLPEEGLKFMVYLQKENIIDESGMPKERFSAEFPKEGPSILRIQQVVRGDSAAYFCASSLGTDTQYFGPGTRLTVL.

The J gene is TRBJ2-3, the V gene TRBV9, with TRBD2 matching 9 bases. V gave up 1 base and J gave up 8 bases; unmatched junction bases: 5. The CDR3 is 14 residues long. The V gene's germline CDR1 is SGDLS and CDR2 YYNGEE. Here the CDR3 reads CASSVSGLASTQYF. For the CDR3, the DNA is TGTGCCAGCAGCGTATCTGGACTAGCGAGTACGCAGTATTTT.

This chain connects TRBV19 to TRBJ2-3; 8 positions agree with TRBD1. CDR3 length equals 16 residues. CDR1 and CDR2 from the germline V gene are LNHDA and SQIVND (reference sequence). The V and J ends lost 3 bases and 4 bases, in that order; junction bases with no gene match: 9. In nucleotides, the CDR3 is TGTGCCAGTAGTATGAGAGGACAGGGTAACCCAGATACGCAGTATTTT. Encoded protein: CASSMRGQGNPDTQYF.